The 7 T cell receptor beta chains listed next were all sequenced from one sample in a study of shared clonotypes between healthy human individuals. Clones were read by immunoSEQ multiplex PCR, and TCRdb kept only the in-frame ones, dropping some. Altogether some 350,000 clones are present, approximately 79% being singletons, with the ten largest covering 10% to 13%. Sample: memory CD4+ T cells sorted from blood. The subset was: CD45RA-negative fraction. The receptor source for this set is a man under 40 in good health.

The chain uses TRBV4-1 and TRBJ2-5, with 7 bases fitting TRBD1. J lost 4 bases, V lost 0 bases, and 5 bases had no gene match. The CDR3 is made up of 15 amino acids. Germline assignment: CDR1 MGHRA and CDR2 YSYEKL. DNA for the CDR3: TGCGCCAGCAGCCAAGAAGGGGCAGGGGGAGAGACCCAGTACTTC. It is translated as CASSQEGAGGETQYF.

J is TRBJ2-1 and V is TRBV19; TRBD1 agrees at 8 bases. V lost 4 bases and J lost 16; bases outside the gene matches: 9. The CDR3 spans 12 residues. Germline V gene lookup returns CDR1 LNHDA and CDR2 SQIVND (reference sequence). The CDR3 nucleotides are TGTGCCAGTAGTACGGGGTACGACAGGGGATTCTTC. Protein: CASSTGYDRGFF.

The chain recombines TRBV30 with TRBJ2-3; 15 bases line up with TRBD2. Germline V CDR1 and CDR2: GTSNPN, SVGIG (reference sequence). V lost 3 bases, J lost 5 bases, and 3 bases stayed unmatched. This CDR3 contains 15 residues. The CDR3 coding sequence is TGTGCCTGGAGCCCGGGACTAGCGGGAGGAGATACGCAGTATTTT. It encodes CAWSPGLAGGDTQYF.

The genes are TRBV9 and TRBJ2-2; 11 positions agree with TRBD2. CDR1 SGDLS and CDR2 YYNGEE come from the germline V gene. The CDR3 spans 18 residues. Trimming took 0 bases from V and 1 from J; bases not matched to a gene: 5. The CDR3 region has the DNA TGTGCCAGCAGCGTAGTAGCGGGAGGGCCAGGGAACACCGGGGAGCTGTTTTTT. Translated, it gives CASSVVAGGPGNTGELFF.

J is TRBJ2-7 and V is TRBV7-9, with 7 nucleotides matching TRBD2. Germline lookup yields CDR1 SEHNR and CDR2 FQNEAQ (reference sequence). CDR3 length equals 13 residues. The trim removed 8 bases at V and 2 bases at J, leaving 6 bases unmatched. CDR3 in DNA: TGTGCCAGCCGCTCTAGCGGAGCCTACGAGCAGTACTTC. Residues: CASRSSGAYEQYF.

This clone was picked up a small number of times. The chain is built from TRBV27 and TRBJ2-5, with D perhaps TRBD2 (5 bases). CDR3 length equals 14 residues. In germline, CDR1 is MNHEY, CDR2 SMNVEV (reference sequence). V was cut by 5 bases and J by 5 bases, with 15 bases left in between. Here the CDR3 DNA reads TGTGCCAGCAGTGCCCGCCCGGGGTCCGAGACCCAGTACTTC. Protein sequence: CASSARPGSETQYF.

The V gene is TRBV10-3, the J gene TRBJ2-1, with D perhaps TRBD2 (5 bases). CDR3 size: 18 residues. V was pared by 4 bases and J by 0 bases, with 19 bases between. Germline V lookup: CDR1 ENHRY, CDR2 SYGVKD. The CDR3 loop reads CAISGLTGKAVSYNEQFF. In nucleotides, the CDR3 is TGTGCCATCAGTGGCTTGACCGGGAAGGCCGTCTCCTACAATGAGCAGTTCTTC.